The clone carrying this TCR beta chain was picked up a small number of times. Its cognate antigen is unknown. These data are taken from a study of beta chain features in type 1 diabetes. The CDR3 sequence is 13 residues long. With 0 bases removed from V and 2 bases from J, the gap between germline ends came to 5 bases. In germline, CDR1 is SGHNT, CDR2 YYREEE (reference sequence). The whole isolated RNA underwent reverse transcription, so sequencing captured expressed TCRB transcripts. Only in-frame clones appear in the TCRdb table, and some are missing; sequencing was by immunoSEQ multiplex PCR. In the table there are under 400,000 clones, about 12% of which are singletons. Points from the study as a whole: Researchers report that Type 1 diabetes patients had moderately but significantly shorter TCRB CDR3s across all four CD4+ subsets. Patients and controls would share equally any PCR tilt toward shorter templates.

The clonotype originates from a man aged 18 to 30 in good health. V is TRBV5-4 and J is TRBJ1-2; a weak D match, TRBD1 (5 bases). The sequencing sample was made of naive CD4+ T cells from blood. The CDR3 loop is CASSLAGNYGYTF. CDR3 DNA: TGTGCCAGCAGCTTGGCAGGGAACTATGGCTACACCTTC.